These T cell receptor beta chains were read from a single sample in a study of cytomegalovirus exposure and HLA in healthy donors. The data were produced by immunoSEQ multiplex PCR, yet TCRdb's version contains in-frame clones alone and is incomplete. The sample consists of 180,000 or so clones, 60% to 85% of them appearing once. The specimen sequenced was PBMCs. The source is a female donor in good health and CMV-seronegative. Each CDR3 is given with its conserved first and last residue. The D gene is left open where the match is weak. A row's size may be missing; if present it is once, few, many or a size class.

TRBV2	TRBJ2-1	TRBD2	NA	TGTGCCAGCATGAGGGGACTAGCGGGAGGGCCGAGGGGCGGTGAGCAGTTCTTC	CASMRGLAGGPRGGEQFF
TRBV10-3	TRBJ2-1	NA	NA	TGTGCCATCAGTGAGTCGGAATCCCAACTATACAATGAGCAGTTCTTC	CAISESESQLYNEQFF
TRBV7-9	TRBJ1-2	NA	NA	TGTGCCAGCAGCTACAATACGAGGGGGGGCTACACCTTC	CASSYNTRGGYTF
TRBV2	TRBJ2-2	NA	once	TGTGCCAGCCGGGGAGACACCGGGGAGCTGTTTTTT	CASRGDTGELFF
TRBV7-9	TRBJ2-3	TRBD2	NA	TGTGCCAGCAGCTTAACTAGCGGGAGCACAGATACGCAGTATTTT	CASSLTSGSTDTQYF
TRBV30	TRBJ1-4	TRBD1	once	TGTGCCTCCCGAGGAAGAGACAGGGGCGGAACTAATGAAAAACTGTTTTTT	CASRGRDRGGTNEKLFF
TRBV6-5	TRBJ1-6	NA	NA	TGTGCCAGCAGTTTCGGGGGGGCGGTCGGTTCACCCCTCCACTTT	CASSFGGAVGSPLHF
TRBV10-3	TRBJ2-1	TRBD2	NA	TGTGCCATCAGTGAGCCCGGACTAGCGGGGCACAATGAGCAGTTCTTC	CAISEPGLAGHNEQFF
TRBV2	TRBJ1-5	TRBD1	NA	TGTGCCAGCAAAAGACAGGGTAGTAATCAGCCCCAGCATTTT	CASKRQGSNQPQHF
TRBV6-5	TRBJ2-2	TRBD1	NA	TGTGCCAGCACCTTATATGACAGGGCTACCGGGGAGCTGTTTTTT	CASTLYDRATGELFF
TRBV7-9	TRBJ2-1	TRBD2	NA	TGTGCCACCCCAAAGCGGGGAGGCTCCTACAATGAGCAGTTCTTC	CATPKRGGSYNEQFF
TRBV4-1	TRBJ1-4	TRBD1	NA	TGCGCCAGCAGCCAAGTGACAGGGGAAAAACTGTTTTTT	CASSQVTGEKLFF
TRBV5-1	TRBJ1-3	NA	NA	TGCGCCAGCCCCTTGGATCCGGTGCCGGGGGCTGGAAACACCATATATTTT	CASPLDPVPGAGNTIYF
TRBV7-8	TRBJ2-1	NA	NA	TGTGCCAGCAGCTTAGAACTTAATCCCTACAATGAGCAGTTCTTC	CASSLELNPYNEQFF
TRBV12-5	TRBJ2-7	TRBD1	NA	TGTGCTAGTGGCCCCGGGACAGGGGCATACGAGCAGTACTTC	CASGPGTGAYEQYF
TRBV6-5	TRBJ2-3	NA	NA	TGTGCCAGTCGTGCAGGGCAGACAGATACGCAGTATTTT	CASRAGQTDTQYF
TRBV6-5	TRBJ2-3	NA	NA	TGTGCCAGCAGTTCTAGTAGGGATACGCAGTATTTT	CASSSSRDTQYF
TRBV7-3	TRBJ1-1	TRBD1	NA	TGTGCCAGCAGCCCGGGACAGAGGAACACTGAAGCTTTCTTT	CASSPGQRNTEAFF
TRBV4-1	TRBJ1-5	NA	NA	TGCGCCAGCAGCCAAGATGTGAGGGTAAATCAGCCCCAGCATTTT	CASSQDVRVNQPQHF
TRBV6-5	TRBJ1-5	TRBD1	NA	TGTGCCAGCACCCGAAGACAGGGGAGCAATCAGCCCCAGCATTTT	CASTRRQGSNQPQHF
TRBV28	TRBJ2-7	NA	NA	TGTGCCAGCAATACCGACAGAGCCTACGAGCAGTACTTC	CASNTDRAYEQYF
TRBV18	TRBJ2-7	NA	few	TGTGCCAGCTCACCAGGGGAGGAGGTCGAGCAGTACTTC	CASSPGEEVEQYF
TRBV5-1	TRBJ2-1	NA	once	TGCGCCAGCAGCTTAGAGGCATCTACGAACAATGAGCAGTTCTTC	CASSLEASTNNEQFF
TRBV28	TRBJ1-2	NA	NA	TGTGCCAGCAGTTTAGACAGCTATGGCTACACCTTC	CASSLDSYGYTF
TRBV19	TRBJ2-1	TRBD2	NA	TGTGCCAGTAGTATTGGCGTACTAGCGACCAACAATGAGCAGTTCTTC	CASSIGVLATNNEQFF
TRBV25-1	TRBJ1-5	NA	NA	TGTGCCAGCAGAAGGGGGGGGAGCAATCAGCCCCAGCATTTT	CASRRGGSNQPQHF
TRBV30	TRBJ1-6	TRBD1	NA	TGTGCCTGGATCGAGAAGGGTCAGGGGGATTCACCCCTCCACTTT	CAWIEKGQGDSPLHF
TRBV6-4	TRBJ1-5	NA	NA	TGTGCCAGCAGTCCCGAAGGGGGGGACCGGCAGCCCCAGCATTTT	CASSPEGGDRQPQHF
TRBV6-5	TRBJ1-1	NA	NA	TGTGCCAGCACAAAGGCGGATTTTGGGACTGAAGCTTTCTTT	CASTKADFGTEAFF
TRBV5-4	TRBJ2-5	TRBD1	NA	TGTGCCAGCAGTTTACAGGGGGCAGGGGAGACCCAGTACTTC	CASSLQGAGETQYF
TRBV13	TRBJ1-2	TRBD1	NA	TGTGCCAGCAGCCCTGGACAGGGATCACTCCGCGGGGGCTACACCTTC	CASSPGQGSLRGGYTF
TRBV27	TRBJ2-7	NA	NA	TGTGCCAGCAGTTTGGACTGGCCGGGGGAGCAGTACTTC	CASSLDWPGEQYF
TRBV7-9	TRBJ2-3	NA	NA	TGTGCCAGCAGCTTAGCGCCGATAGGAGGGGATACGCAGTATTTT	CASSLAPIGGDTQYF
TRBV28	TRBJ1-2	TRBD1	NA	TGTGCCAGCAGTCAGGACAGGGGCAGCTATGGCTACACCTTC	CASSQDRGSYGYTF
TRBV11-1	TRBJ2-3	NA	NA	TGTGCCAGCAGCCTGAACGCAGGGCCAGATACGCAGTATTTT	CASSLNAGPDTQYF
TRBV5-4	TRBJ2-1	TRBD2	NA	TGTGCCAGCAGCTTGGGGTTAGCGGGGGGTCCGAGCTCCTACAATGAGCAGTTCTTC	CASSLGLAGGPSSYNEQFF
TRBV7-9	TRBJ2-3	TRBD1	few	TGTTCCAGCAGCTTAGGGACAGGGGGCAAAAAAGATACGCAGTATTTT	CSSSLGTGGKKDTQYF
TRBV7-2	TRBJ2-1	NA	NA	TGTGCCAGCAGCTTAGGATCGGGGTCCACCTACAATGAGCAGTTCTTC	CASSLGSGSTYNEQFF
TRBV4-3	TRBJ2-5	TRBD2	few	TGCGCCAGCAGCCAAGATCCCCTCGGGGGGGCCGGGACCCAGTACTTC	CASSQDPLGGAGTQYF
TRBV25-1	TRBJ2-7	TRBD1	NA	TGTGCCAGCAGGGATGACAGGGGATTATACGAGCAGTACTTC	CASRDDRGLYEQYF
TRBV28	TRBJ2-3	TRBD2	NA	TGTGCCAGCAGTTTATGGATAGCGGGAGCCCCAGATACGCAGTATTTT	CASSLWIAGAPDTQYF
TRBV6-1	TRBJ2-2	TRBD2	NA	TGTGCCAGCAGTGAACTAGCGGGAGAGGATGGGGAGCTGTTTTTT	CASSELAGEDGELFF
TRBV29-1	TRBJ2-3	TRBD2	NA	TGCAGCGTTAGGACTAGCGGTGGGGATACGCAGTATTTT	CSVRTSGGDTQYF
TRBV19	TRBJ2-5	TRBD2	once	TGTGCCAGTAAACCGTCGGGACTAGTTGTAGAGACCCAGTACTTC	CASKPSGLVVETQYF
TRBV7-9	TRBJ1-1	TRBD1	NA	TGTGCCAGCAGCGTGGGACAGGGTTTCGAGGCTTTCTTT	CASSVGQGFEAFF
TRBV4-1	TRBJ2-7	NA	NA	TGCGCCAGCAGCCAAGGGCAGACCTACGAGCAGTACTTC	CASSQGQTYEQYF
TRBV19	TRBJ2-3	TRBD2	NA	TGTGCCACTCACGGGACTAGAGACACAGATACGCAGTATTTT	CATHGTRDTDTQYF
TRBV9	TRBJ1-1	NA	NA	TGTGCCAGCAGTGTAAACAGTCTGAACACTGAAGCTTTCTTT	CASSVNSLNTEAFF
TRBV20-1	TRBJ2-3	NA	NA	TGCAGTGCCGTAGGGGCGGATACGCAGTATTTT	CSAVGADTQYF
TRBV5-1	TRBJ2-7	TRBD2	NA	TGCGCCAGCAGGTCTTCTACTAGCGGAGCGTTCTACGAGCAGTACTTC	CASRSSTSGAFYEQYF
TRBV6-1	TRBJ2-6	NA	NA	TGTGCCACACGAACAGGTAGCTCTGGGGCCAACGTCCTGACTTTC	CATRTGSSGANVLTF